Each of the 29 T cell receptor beta chains below was sequenced from the same sample in a study of human T cells and chemical hapten exposure. Time point specified: patch test 2, 6 weeks after DPC sensitization. Documented treatment: therapeutic diphenylcyclopropenone sensitization with weekly scalp DPC. MiXCR, applied by TCRdb to the RACE reads, yields one record per CDR3 protein. The sample consists of tens of thousands of distinct CDR3 sequences, roughly 11% of them appearing once. The input for sequencing was whole blood, taken in connection with sensitization to the hapten diphenylcyclopropenone (DPC). All receptors derive from a middle-aged man with alopecia areata. Some clones in this sample may be carry-over from other donors' samples.

This clonotype was recorded many times. The V and J genes are TRBV12-3 or TRBV12-4 and TRBJ1-5; D remains unclear. CDR3 length equals 11 residues. Trimming removed 5 bases at V and 7 bases at J, with 6 bases between. The CDR3 is CASSSGQPQHF. CDR3 sequence (DNA): TGTGCCAGCAGTAGCGGGCAGCCCCAGCATTTT.

The V gene is TRBV18, the J gene TRBJ1-1; D unresolved. The length of the CDR3 is 16 residues. The germline V gene encodes CDR1 KGHSH and CDR2 LQKENI. Trimming pared 3 bases from V and 0 bases from J, leaving 14 bases between. The CDR3 region has the DNA TGTGCCAGCTCACCTCCGTCAACCCAGATGAACACTGAAGCTTTCTTT. This sequence encodes CASSPPSTQMNTEAFF.

This clonotype occurred a few times. The V and J genes are TRBV29-1 and TRBJ2-5; 11 bases agree with TRBD2. The CDR3 consists of 14 residues. Germline V lookup: CDR1 SQVTM, CDR2 ANQGSEA. V dropped 6 bases and J dropped 5; count of bases not matched to a gene: 8. CDR3 region: CSVLLAGVGETQYF. CDR3 nucleotide sequence: TGCAGCGTACTACTAGCGGGAGTCGGTGAGACCCAGTACTTC.

This chain joins TRBV7-3 and TRBJ2-1, with 13 bases fitting TRBD2. The germline V gene encodes CDR1 SGHTA and CDR2 FQGTGA. Losses at the gene ends were 5 bases for V and 8 bases for J; bases not matched to a gene: 6. The CDR3 is made up of 15 amino acids. The CDR3 loop is CASSPQGLAGDEQFF. The DNA for the CDR3 is TGTGCCAGCAGCCCCCAAGGACTAGCGGGAGATGAGCAGTTCTTC. The variable domain in full, with the rest retrieved from reference TRBV7-3 and TRBJ2-1, is GAGVSQTPSNKVTEKGKYVELRCDPISGHTALYWYRQSLGQGPEFLIYFQGTGAADDSGLPNDRFFAVRPEGSVSTLKIQRTERGDSAVYLCASSPQGLAGDEQFFGPGTRLTVL.

In this sample, this clonotype turned up a few times. This rearrangement joins TRBV6-5 to TRBJ1-2, with TRBD1 matching 10 bases. The CDR3 has 15 residues. Trimming removed 4 bases from V and 4 bases from J; junction bases left unmatched: 6. CDR1 is MNHEY, CDR2 SVGAGI, per germline. Here the CDR3 DNA reads TGTGCCAGCAGTTTATTGACAGGGGGCGGCTATGGCTACACCTTC. Translating it yields CASSLLTGGGYGYTF.

The chain carries TRBV29-1 and TRBJ2-1, with 10 bases matching TRBD1. The length of the CDR3 is 13 residues. With V trimmed by 7 bases and J by 8 bases, 8 bases remained unmatched. The germline V gene encodes CDR1 SQVTM and CDR2 ANQGSEA. The CDR3 nucleotides are TGCAGCGGTGACGACAGGGGGCTGGATGAGCAGTTCTTC. Protein product: CSGDDRGLDEQFF.

This clonotype has a handful of counts. The V call is TRBV19, the J call TRBJ2-1; 10 nucleotides align to TRBD2. V was clipped by 9 bases and J by 6 bases; unmatched bases: 8. The CDR3 spans 14 residues. Germline loops: CDR1 LNHDA, CDR2 SQIVND (reference sequence). CDR3 region: CASQNSGRSNEQFF. The DNA of the CDR3 is TGTGCCAGCCAAAATAGCGGGAGGAGCAATGAGCAGTTCTTC.

This clonotype was detected a few times. CDR3 bases: TGCGCCAGCAGCGCAGGGGGAAACTCCTACAATGAGCAGTTCTTC. Protein: CASSAGGNSYNEQFF. This chain connects TRBV5-1 to TRBJ2-1; 7 bases match TRBD1. CDR3 length equals 15 residues. The J segment lost 0 bases and the V segment lost 4 bases, leaving 4 bases of the junction unmatched. Germline V gene data show CDR1 as SGHRS and CDR2 as YFSETQ.

This clonotype occurred many times. V gene TRBV20-1 combines with J gene TRBJ2-7; D assignment may be TRBD1 or TRBD2 (6 bases each). V dropped 0 bases and J dropped 4 bases, with 16 bases sitting between them. Germline CDR1 reads DFQATT; CDR2 reads SNEGSKA (reference sequence). The CDR3 loop spans 15 amino acids. DNA of the CDR3: TGCAGTGCTAGAGACGGGGGCGCGGTCGGGTACGAGCAGTACTTC. Translation: CSARDGGAVGYEQYF.

In its sample, this clonotype was seen many times. The CDR3 is CATFGFLPGTQYF. The CDR3 DNA reads TGTGCCACCTTCGGTTTTTTACCGGGGACCCAGTACTTC. J is TRBJ2-5 and V is TRBV6-2 or TRBV6-3; D is uncertain. V lost 10 bases to trimming and J lost 7 bases, with 19 bases between them. This CDR3 spans 13 amino acids. Germline V gene sequence: CDR1 MNHEY, CDR2 SVGEGT.

There are a few counts of this clonotype. This chain uses TRBV19 with TRBJ1-5; D gene uncertain. Germline lookup yields CDR1 LNHDA and CDR2 SQIVND (reference sequence). V dropped 5 bases and J dropped 2 bases, with 10 bases sitting between them. The CDR3 covers 14 residues. In nucleotides, the CDR3 is TGTGCCAGTAGTGATCGGGCAGGCAATCAGCCCCAGCATTTT. Its translation: CASSDRAGNQPQHF.

The V gene is TRBV5-4, the J gene TRBJ2-5; either TRBD1 or TRBD2 may fit D (5 bases each). This CDR3 has 14 residues. The V end was cut by 2 bases, the J end by 5 bases, with 13 bases between. Germline V gives CDR1 SGHNT, CDR2 YYREEE (reference sequence). The CDR3 region is CASSLAGSRETQYF. Written as DNA, the CDR3 is TGTGCCAGCAGCTTAGCAGGGAGTCGGGAGACCCAGTACTTC.

This clonotype was seen a few times. V is TRBV7-2 and J is TRBJ1-5; D is undetermined. V was cut by 5 bases and J by 1 base, with 12 bases left in between. The CDR3 totals 15 residues. Germline-derived CDR1 and CDR2 are SGHTA and FQGNSA. CDR3 sequence reads: CASSPPGISNQPQHF. CDR3 bases: TGTGCCAGCAGCCCACCGGGCATAAGCAATCAGCCCCAGCATTTT.

The rearrangement joins TRBV20-1 to TRBJ1-3; D is unresolved. CDR1 DFQATT and CDR2 SNEGSKA come from the germline V gene (reference sequence). The CDR3 totals 14 residues. Trimming removed 5 bases from V and 4 bases from J, with 15 bases in between. CDR3 amino acids: CSARRETGGNTIYF. CDR3 coding DNA: TGCAGTGCTCGTCGGGAAACCGGGGGAAACACCATATATTTT.

This clonotype was found a few times. The V call is TRBV2, the J call TRBJ1-5; 7 nucleotides match TRBD1. The V segment lost 5 bases and the J segment 7 bases; nucleotides outside the gene matches: 8. Germline V lookup: CDR1 SNHLY, CDR2 FYNNEI. This CDR3 comprises 14 residues. For the CDR3, the DNA is TGTGCCAGCAGTCGACAGGGTGCGGGACAGCCCCAGCATTTT. Protein sequence: CASSRQGAGQPQHF.

V usage is TRBV4-1 and J usage is TRBJ2-3; 8 positions match TRBD1. Germline assignment: CDR1 MGHRA and CDR2 YSYEKL. Trimming removed 1 base from V and 1 base from J; junction bases left unmatched: 4. CDR3 length equals 16 residues. DNA for the CDR3: TGCGCCAGCAGCCAAGCAGGGGGCCCTCGCACAGATACGCAGTATTTT. This codes for CASSQAGGPRTDTQYF.

This clonotype was observed many times. The chain employs TRBV5-1 and TRBJ1-2; weak D call: TRBD1 (5 bases). The ends were cut back, 0 bases at V and 4 bases at J, with 13 bases in the middle. Germline lookup yields CDR1 SGHRS and CDR2 YFSETQ. This CDR3 comprises 15 residues. The CDR3 reads CASSLDGDYIYGYTF. The DNA for the CDR3 is TGCGCCAGCAGCTTGGACGGGGACTACATCTATGGCTACACCTTC.

This sequence joins TRBV5-8 and TRBJ2-2; D is uncertain. The V gene lost 4 bases and the J gene lost 4 bases, with 17 bases spanning the gap. This CDR3 is 16 amino acids long. CDR1 and CDR2 (germline): SGHTS, YDEGEE. The CDR3: CASSQGYGAITGELFF. CDR3 DNA: TGTGCCAGCAGCCAAGGCTACGGAGCAATCACCGGGGAGCTGTTTTTT.

The rearrangement links TRBV20-1 to TRBJ2-5; 11 bases fit TRBD2. This CDR3 is 14 amino acids long. Looked up from germline, CDR1 is DFQATT and CDR2 is SNEGSKA (reference sequence). V lost 4 bases to trimming and J lost 3 bases; unmatched junction nucleotides: 4. The CDR3 loop reads CSATQTSGKETQYF. The CDR3 nucleotides read TGCAGTGCTACCCAGACTAGCGGGAAAGAGACCCAGTACTTC.

The rearrangement joins TRBV24-1 to TRBJ2-3; D tentatively fits TRBD1 or TRBD2 (5 bases each). CDR3 length: 16 amino acids. Germline V CDR1 and CDR2: KGHDR, SFDVKD. Trimming left V 5 bases short and J 3 bases short, with 17 bases between. Here the CDR3 reads CATSGEPTGPTDTQYF. The CDR3, as DNA: TGTGCCACCAGTGGCGAGCCCACGGGACCGACAGATACGCAGTATTTT.

This clonotype has only a few counts. V gene TRBV27 combines with J gene TRBJ2-7, with 8 bases lining up with TRBD1. The V and J ends lost 4 bases and 2 bases, in that order; junction bases with no gene match: 4. CDR1 MNHEY and CDR2 SMNVEV come from the germline V gene (reference sequence). CDR3 size: 14 residues. CDR3 amino acids: CASSSRDRTYEQYF. CDR3 nucleotide sequence: TGTGCCAGCAGTTCCCGGGACAGGACCTACGAGCAGTACTTC.

This clonotype was observed at least ten times. The rearrangement joins TRBV18 to TRBJ1-2; TRBD1 is a possible D gene (5 bases). The CDR3 is made up of 15 amino acids. Germline V gives CDR1 KGHSH, CDR2 LQKENI. Trimming shortened V by 3 bases and J by 0 bases, and 11 bases separated the two germline ends. Here the CDR3 DNA reads TGTGCCAGCTCACCCAATTCCAGGGCTAACTATGGCTACACCTTC. Translated: CASSPNSRANYGYTF.

The chain couples TRBV4-3 to TRBJ2-3, with 12 bases fitting TRBD2. CDR1 is LGHNA, CDR2 YSLEER, per germline. V trimming: 0 bases; J trimming: 4 bases; junction bases outside the gene matches: 14. The CDR3 is made up of 20 amino acids. As DNA, the CDR3 is TGCGCCAGCAGCCAAGAGTGGACACCAGGGACTAGCGGGTGGCCAGATACGCAGTATTTT. Translating gives CASSQEWTPGTSGWPDTQYF.

This clonotype turned up a few times. The chain recombines TRBV10-2 with TRBJ2-2, with TRBD2 as a possible D gene (5 bases). This CDR3 spans 13 amino acids. Germline assignment: CDR1 WSHSY and CDR2 SAAADI. The ends were cut back, 8 bases at V and 6 bases at J, with 13 bases in the middle. Here the CDR3 reads CASESGHAGELFF. In DNA form, the CDR3 reads TGCGCCAGCGAGAGCGGTCATGCCGGGGAGCTGTTTTTT.

There are many counts of this clonotype. CDR3 sequence (DNA): TGCGCCAGCAGTTACGGGACTCACCCTGGTAATGAGCAGTTCTTC. Amino acid sequence: CASSYGTHPGNEQFF. The V and J genes are TRBV10-2 and TRBJ2-1, with a tentative D call TRBD2 (6 bases). Per the germline V gene, CDR1 is WSHSY and CDR2 is SAAADI. The CDR3 contains 15 residues. V lost 5 bases and J lost 7, with 18 bases in between.

This clonotype was seen a handful of times. The chain joins TRBV6-5 to TRBJ2-1; 10 nucleotides align to TRBD2. The trim removed 6 bases at V and 8 bases at J, leaving 13 bases unmatched. The CDR3 is made up of 16 amino acids. The germline gives CDR1 MNHEY, CDR2 SVGAGI. DNA for the CDR3: TGTGCCAGCAGCCCAGAGGTAGCGGGAGGCAGGGATGAGCAGTTCTTC. This gives the protein CASSPEVAGGRDEQFF.

The chain uses TRBV28 and TRBJ2-3; 7 positions agree with TRBD1. This CDR3 is built from 14 residues. Germline trimming cut 7 bases from V and 4 bases from J; bases unmatched to any gene: 8. CDR1 and CDR2 (germline): MDHEN, SYDVKM. Here the CDR3 reads CASNTRGGADTQYF. The CDR3 coding sequence is TGTGCCAGCAACACCAGAGGGGGCGCAGATACGCAGTATTTT.

This clonotype showed up just a few times. V usage is TRBV27 and J usage is TRBJ2-7; 10 bases fit TRBD2. CDR1 is MNHEY, CDR2 SMNVEV, per germline (reference sequence). The CDR3 consists of 16 residues. J gave up 4 bases and V 6 bases, and 12 bases lay outside the gene matches. This CDR3 reads CASSTVASGSQYEQYV. CDR3 in DNA: TGTGCCAGCAGCACGGTGGCTAGCGGGAGTCAGTACGAGCAGTACGTC.

The chain uses TRBV19 and TRBJ2-6; 8 bases map to TRBD1. Germline V gene data show CDR1 as LNHDA and CDR2 as SQIVND (reference sequence). The V gene end was trimmed by 4 bases and the J gene end by 0 bases; junction bases not matched to a gene: 5. The CDR3 is made up of 17 amino acids. CDR3 sequence (DNA): TGTGCCAGTAGTAGAATCCAGGGGGCCTCTGGGGCCAACGTCCTGACTTTC. Amino acids: CASSRIQGASGANVLTF.